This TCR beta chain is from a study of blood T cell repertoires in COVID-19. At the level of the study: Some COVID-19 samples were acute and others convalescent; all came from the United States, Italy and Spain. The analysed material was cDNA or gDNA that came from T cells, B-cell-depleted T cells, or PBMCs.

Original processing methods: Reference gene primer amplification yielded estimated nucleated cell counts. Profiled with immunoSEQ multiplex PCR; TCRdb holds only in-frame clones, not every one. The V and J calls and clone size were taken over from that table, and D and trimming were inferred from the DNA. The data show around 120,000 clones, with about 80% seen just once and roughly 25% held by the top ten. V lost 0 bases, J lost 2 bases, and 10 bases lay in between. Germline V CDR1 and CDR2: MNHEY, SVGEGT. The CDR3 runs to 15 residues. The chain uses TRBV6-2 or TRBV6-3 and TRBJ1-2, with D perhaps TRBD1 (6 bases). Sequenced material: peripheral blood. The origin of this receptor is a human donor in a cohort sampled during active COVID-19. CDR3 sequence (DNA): TGTGCCAGCAGTTACTCCTCCAGGGGCAACTATGGCTACACCTTC. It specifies CASSYSSRGNYGYTF.